The clone carrying this TCR beta chain was counted a single time. What it binds is not known. Clones were read by immunoSEQ multiplex PCR, and TCRdb kept only the in-frame ones, dropping some. Of some 33,000 clones in the sample, about 70% were seen once. This sample's time point: cycle 4 day 1 (C4D1), after 6 weeks of nivolumab. Every one of the patients relapsed after autologous stem cell transplantation (brentuximab vedotin exposure was variable). This sample is drawn from a study of PD-1 blockade in classical Hodgkin lymphoma. Regarding the study as a whole: Newly diagnosed patients had baseline TCR diversity that was reportedly lower than that of healthy donors.

V gave up 3 bases and J gave up 2 bases, with 7 bases separating them. This CDR3 has 13 amino acids. Germline CDR1 and CDR2: MDHEN and SYDVKM. This receptor was identified in a human donor with classical Hodgkin lymphoma. The sequences come from peripheral blood mononuclear cells (PBMCs), collected before the fourth cycle of nivolumab. This chain connects TRBV28 to TRBJ1-2; D is unresolved. The CDR3 here is CASSFGGNYGYTF. In DNA, the CDR3 is TGTGCCAGCAGTTTTGGAGGGAACTATGGCTACACCTTC.